This is a list of T cell receptor beta chains from one sample in a study of blood T cell repertoires in COVID-19. Clones were read by immunoSEQ multiplex PCR, and TCRdb kept only the in-frame ones, dropping some. The data hold around 100,000 clones, with 85% to 90% observed a single time. Material: peripheral blood. Receptors originate from a human donor in a cohort sampled during active COVID-19. Each CDR3 is given without its conserved first and last residue. The size of a clone is reported for some rows only, either as once, few or many, or as a class for expanded clones.

V,J,size,CDR3
TRBV6-1,TRBJ2-7,NA,ASSEGGKQY
TRBV27,TRBJ2-1,NA,ASSVRLAQTYNEQF
TRBV29-1,TRBJ2-7,NA,SVKRQGGFYEQY
TRBV10-3,TRBJ2-5,once,AISEGDRAQETQY
TRBV7-8,TRBJ1-1,NA,ASSGGNTEAF
TRBV27,TRBJ2-7,once,ASSFSTGADEQY
TRBV18,TRBJ2-7,NA,ASSVRGSYEQY
TRBV19,TRBJ1-5,NA,ASSPWGKDRGPQPQH
TRBV7-8,TRBJ2-7,NA,ASSPPRGLSSYEQY
TRBV10-3,TRBJ2-1,once,AISRDRGRVDNEQF
TRBV5-4,TRBJ1-1,once,ASSLAGTGSTEAF
TRBV6-6,TRBJ2-7,NA,ASRRDRGPYEQY
TRBV6-2/TRBV6-3,TRBJ2-7,few,ASSPRTSGYYEQY
TRBV6-8,TRBJ1-1,NA,ASSGTGGPRLGTEAF
TRBV9,TRBJ2-7,NA,ASSVGASGGTYEQY
TRBV7-8,TRBJ2-5,NA,ASSSALAGGQETQY
TRBV10-2,TRBJ2-6,NA,ASSQLAGVSGANVLT
TRBV10-3,TRBJ2-2,NA,AISKGASGDLNTGELF
TRBV11-3,TRBJ2-5,NA,ASRSGQTGTQY
TRBV5-4,TRBJ2-3,once,ASSLALGQVGDTQY
TRBV5-1,TRBJ2-2,few,ASSLNPPTGTGELF
TRBV12-5,TRBJ1-5,NA,ASGGGVGQPQH
TRBV19,TRBJ1-2,NA,ASSKAQGAQYHGYT
TRBV6-5,TRBJ2-7,NA,ASSKPTVYEQY